This T cell receptor beta chain derives from a study of cytomegalovirus exposure and HLA in healthy donors. Comment on this clone: Antigen: not known.

13 Jbeta primers and 60 Vbeta primers were used for the PCR. Using immunoSEQ multiplex PCR, the repertoire was profiled, and TCRdb retains in-frame clones only, with some absent. This table lists tens of thousands of clones. V shed 7 bases, J shed 5 bases, and the junction held 11 bases outside the gene matches. The CDR3 is 13 residues long. Per the germline V gene, CDR1 is SQVTM and CDR2 is ANQGSEA. Regarding the study as a whole: Presence/absence results assume similar sequencing depth per donor, which may not hold. A later analysis reportedly found that, within productive TCRs, an Asian-associated ancestry cluster had fewer N-insertions than the mean observed across the 666 donors.

The TCR was taken from a woman aged 25-40 years in good health and CMV-seronegative. Sequencing was carried out using PBMCs. The chain links TRBV29-1 to TRBJ2-7; 7 bases are a match to TRBD2. The CDR3 loop is CSAAEGGEHEQYF. In DNA, the CDR3 is TGCAGCGCGGCGGAGGGAGGGGAACACGAGCAGTACTTC.